This T cell receptor beta chain was recovered during a study of Ad26.COV2.S vaccination and SARS-CoV-2 variants. Profiling relied on immunoSEQ multiplex PCR, and the TCRdb table lists in-frame clones only, not all of them. The top ten clones hold approximately 1.5% of a sample with about 680,000 clones, more than 80% of them seen once. Worth noting for this clone: Its antigen remains unidentified.

V was pared by 1 base and J by 10 bases, with 1 base of the junction left unmatched. Germline V gene data show CDR1 as GTSNPN and CDR2 as SVGIG (reference sequence). This CDR3 is built from 13 residues. Findings and caveats of the study: Reports say spike-specific CD8+ and CD4+ T cell responses covered substantial breadth after vaccination. Analyses of TCR breadth and depth may have underestimated total T cell responses.

As for treatment: some 19 received Ad26.COV2.S at low or high dose, single or two shots; about five received placebo; per-sample allocation not given. Samples analyzed were those drawn on day 63 after the first vaccine or placebo injection. Ad26 vector vaccine expressed Wuhan-strain SARS-CoV-2 spike. The sample in question was peripheral blood, obtained in a trial of Ad26.COV2.S vaccine versus placebo. This sequence joins TRBV30 and TRBJ1-6, with TRBD1 identical over 10 bases. The receptor comes from a person aged 18-65 years who received the Ad26.COV2.S COVID-19 vaccine or a placebo. In nucleotides, the CDR3 is TGTGCCTGGAGTGGACAGGGGGCCTCACCCCTCCACTTT. Amino acid sequence: CAWSGQGASPLHF. Full variable domain (rest looked up from reference TRBV30 and TRBJ1-6): SQTIHQWPATLVQPVGSPLSLECTVEGTSNPNLYWYRQAAGRGLQLLFYSVGIGQISSEVPQNLSASRPQDRQFILSSKKLLLSDSGFYLCAWSGQGASPLHFGNGTRLTVT.